The clone carrying this TCR beta chain was seen once. What it recognizes is unknown. This record comes from a study of OX40 agonist ivuxolimab in advanced cancers. About the research overall: Cohort: more than 75% men, mean age about 60, aged roughly 23 to 79.

General observations from the study: Among some nonresponders, normalized T-cell clonal expansion was also low.

The CDR3 sequence is 13 residues long. Trimming cost V 3 bases and J 0 bases; bases outside gene matches: 2. Germline CDR1 GTSNPN, CDR2 SVGIG (reference sequence). Data came from immunoSEQ multiplex PCR; TCRdb stores just in-frame clones and leaves some out. The table has about 49,000 clones, approximately 80% seen once. This chain connects TRBV30 to TRBJ2-7, with 7 positions matching TRBD2. The source is an adult with an advanced solid tumor such as melanoma, head and neck, liver or kidney cancer. Sequencing used CD4+ or CD8+ T cells sorted from blood, obtained in a trial of the OX40 agonist ivuxolimab. CDR3 residues: CAWRASGSYEQYF. CDR3 DNA: TGTGCCTGGAGGGCTAGCGGCTCCTACGAGCAGTACTTC.